This TCR beta chain is from a study of vaccination effects on CD4 cells after COVID-19. Profiling relied on immunoSEQ multiplex PCR, and the TCRdb table lists in-frame clones only, not all of them. Among approximately 82,000 clones, 74% were seen once, and the ten largest hold roughly 1.8%. Before any sequencing was done, the ViraFEST assay used viral peptide pools to expand antigen-specific CD4+ T cells. With more than 9 days of culture completed, CD4+ T cells were isolated. Each vaccine recipient was nucleocapsid antibody negative and had no prior SARS-CoV-2 infection. A density of about 2.2 million PBMC per well was used; these cells were cultured with 9.5 to 10 IU/ml IL-2 and about 9.5 ug/ml peptides. At days 3 and 7, half of the medium was exchanged for IL-2 medium. With respect to this clone: What it binds is not known.

This sample comprised CD4+ T cells from PBMCs cultured with HCoV-229E spike peptides, obtained before COVID-19 vaccination. The TCR was taken from a human donor who received a COVID-19 vaccine.

The CDR3 DNA follows: TGCGCCAGCAGCTACTCTCTAGCGGAGAGGGGCGGGGAGCTGTTTTTT. Amino acids: CASSYSLAERGGELFF. This chain links TRBV5-1 with TRBJ2-2; 7 nucleotides agree with TRBD2. Germline V gene sequence: CDR1 SGHRS, CDR2 YFSETQ. CDR3 length: 16 residues. The V segment lost 3 bases and the J segment 7 bases; nucleotides outside the gene matches: 12.